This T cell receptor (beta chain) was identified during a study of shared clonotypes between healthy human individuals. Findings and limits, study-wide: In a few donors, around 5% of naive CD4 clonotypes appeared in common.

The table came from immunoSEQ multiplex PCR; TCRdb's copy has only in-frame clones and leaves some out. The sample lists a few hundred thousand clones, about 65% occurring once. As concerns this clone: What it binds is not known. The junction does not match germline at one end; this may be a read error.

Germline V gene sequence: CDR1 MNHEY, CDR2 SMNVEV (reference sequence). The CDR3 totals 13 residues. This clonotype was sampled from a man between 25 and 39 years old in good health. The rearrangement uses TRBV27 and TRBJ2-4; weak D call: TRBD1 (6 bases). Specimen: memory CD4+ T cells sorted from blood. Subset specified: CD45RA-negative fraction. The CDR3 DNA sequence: TGTGCCAGCAGTTTATCCTTTTGGGACACCAAACTATTC. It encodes CASSLSFWDTKLF.